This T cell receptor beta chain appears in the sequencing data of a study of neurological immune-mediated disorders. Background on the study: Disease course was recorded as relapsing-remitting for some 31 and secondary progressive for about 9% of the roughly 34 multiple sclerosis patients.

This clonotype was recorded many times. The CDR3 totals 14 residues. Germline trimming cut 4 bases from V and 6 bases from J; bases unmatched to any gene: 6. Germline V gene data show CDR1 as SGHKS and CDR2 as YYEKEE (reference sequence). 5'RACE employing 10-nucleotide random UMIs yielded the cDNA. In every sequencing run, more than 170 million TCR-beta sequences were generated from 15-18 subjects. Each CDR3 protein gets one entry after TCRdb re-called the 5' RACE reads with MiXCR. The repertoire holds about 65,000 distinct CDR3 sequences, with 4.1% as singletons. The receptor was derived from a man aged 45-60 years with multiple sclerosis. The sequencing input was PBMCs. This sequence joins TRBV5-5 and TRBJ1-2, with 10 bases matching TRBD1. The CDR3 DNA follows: TGTGCCAGCAGCACAGGGGACAGGGGCCATGGCTACACCTTC. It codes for CASSTGDRGHGYTF.